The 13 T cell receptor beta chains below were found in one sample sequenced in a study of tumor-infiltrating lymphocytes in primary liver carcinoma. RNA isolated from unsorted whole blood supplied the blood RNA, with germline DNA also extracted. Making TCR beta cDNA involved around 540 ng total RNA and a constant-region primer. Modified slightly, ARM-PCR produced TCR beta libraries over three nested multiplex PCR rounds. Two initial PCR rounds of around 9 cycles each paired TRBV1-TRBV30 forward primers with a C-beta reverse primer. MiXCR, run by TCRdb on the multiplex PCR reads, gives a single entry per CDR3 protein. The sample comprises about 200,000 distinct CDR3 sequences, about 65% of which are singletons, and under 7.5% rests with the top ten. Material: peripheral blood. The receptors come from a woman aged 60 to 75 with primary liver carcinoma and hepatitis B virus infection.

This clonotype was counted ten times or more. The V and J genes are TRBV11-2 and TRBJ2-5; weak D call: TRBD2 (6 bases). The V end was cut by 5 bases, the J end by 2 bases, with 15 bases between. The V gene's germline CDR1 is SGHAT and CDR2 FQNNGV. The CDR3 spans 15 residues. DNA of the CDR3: TGTGCCAGCAGCCTCATTGGGGGGAGTCAAGAGACCCAGTACTTC. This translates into CASSLIGGSQETQYF.

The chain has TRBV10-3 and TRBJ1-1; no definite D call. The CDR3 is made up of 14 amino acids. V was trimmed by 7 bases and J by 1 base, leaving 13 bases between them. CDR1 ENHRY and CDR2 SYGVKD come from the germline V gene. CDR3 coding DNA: TGTGCCATCACTTATGGACGTCCGAACACTGAAGCTTTCTTT. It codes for CAITYGRPNTEAFF.

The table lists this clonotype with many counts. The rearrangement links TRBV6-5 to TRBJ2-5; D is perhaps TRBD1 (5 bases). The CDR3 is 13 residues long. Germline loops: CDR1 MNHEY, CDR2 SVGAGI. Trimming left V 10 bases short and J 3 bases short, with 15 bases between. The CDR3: CATVARQKETQYF. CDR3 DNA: TGTGCCACCGTTGCGAGACAGAAAGAGACCCAGTACTTC.

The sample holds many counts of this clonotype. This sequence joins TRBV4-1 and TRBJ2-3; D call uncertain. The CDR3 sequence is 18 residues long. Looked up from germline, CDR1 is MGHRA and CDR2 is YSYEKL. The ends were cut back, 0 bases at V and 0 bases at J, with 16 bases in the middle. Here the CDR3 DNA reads TGCGCCAGCAGCCAAGACCCCGGTCTTACCCCTAGCACAGATACGCAGTATTTT. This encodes CASSQDPGLTPSTDTQYF.

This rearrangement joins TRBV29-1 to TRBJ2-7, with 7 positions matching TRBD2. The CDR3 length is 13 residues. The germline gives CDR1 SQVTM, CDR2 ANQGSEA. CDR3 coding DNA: TGCACTGCCCGGCCGACTAGCTACGGCGAGCAGTACTTC. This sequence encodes CTARPTSYGEQYF.

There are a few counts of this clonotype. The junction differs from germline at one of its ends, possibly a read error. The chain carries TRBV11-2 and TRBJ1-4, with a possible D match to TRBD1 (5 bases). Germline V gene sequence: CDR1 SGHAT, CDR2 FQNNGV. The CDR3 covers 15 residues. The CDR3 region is CACSETGARNGKLFF. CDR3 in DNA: TGTGCCTGCAGCGAAACCGGGGCGCGGAATGGAAAACTGTTTTTT.

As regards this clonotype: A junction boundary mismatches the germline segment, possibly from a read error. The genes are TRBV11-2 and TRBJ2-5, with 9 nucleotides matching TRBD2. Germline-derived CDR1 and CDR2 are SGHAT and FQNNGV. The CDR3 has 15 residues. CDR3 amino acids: CASSSRLADQESQYF. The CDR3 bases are TGTGCCAGCAGCTCCCGACTAGCGGACCAAGAGAGCCAGTATTTC.

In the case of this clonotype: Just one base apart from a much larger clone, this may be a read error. CDR3 amino acids: CTSSQGDSPTTQYF. The CDR3 DNA sequence: TGCACCAGCAGCCAAGGGGACTCGCCTACGACCCAGTACTTC. The rearrangement links TRBV4-1 to TRBJ2-5; D might be TRBD2 (6 bases). CDR3 length equals 14 residues. From germline, CDR1 is MGHRA and CDR2 YSYEKL.

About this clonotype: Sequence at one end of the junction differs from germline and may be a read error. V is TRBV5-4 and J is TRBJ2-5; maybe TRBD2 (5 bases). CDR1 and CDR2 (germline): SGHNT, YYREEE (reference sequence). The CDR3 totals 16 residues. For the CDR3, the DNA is TGCGCCAGGAGTCGTAGTGGACTGTCCGTTCAAGAGACCCAGTACTTC. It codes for CARSRSGLSVQETQYF.

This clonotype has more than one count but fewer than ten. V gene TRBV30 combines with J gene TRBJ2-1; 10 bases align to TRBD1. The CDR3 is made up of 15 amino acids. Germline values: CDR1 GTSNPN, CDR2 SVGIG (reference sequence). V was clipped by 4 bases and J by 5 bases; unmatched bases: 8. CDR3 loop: CAWKIPGQGNNEQFF. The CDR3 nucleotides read TGTGCCTGGAAAATCCCGGGACAGGGGAACAATGAGCAGTTCTTC.

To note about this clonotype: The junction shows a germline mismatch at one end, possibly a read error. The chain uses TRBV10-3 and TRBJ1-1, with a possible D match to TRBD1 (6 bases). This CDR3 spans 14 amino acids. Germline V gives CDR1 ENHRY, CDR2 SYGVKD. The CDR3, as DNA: TGTGCCACCAGTGAGGGAAAGGGGACACCTGACGCTTTCTTT. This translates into CATSEGKGTPDAFF.

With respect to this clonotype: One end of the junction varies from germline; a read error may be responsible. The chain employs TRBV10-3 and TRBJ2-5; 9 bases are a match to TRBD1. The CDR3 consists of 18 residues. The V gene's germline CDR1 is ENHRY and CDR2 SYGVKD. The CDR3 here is CAISESELGQGFGETQYF. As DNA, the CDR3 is TGTGCCATCAGTGAGTCGGAACTGGGACAGGGCTTCGGAGAGACCCAATACTTC.

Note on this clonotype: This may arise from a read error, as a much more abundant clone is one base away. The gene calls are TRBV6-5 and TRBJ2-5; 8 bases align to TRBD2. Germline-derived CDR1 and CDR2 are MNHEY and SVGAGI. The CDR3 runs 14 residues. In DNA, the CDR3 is TGTGCCAGCAGTCGGGGGGGTAGCTTTGAGAGCCAGTACTTC. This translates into CASSRGGSFESQYF.